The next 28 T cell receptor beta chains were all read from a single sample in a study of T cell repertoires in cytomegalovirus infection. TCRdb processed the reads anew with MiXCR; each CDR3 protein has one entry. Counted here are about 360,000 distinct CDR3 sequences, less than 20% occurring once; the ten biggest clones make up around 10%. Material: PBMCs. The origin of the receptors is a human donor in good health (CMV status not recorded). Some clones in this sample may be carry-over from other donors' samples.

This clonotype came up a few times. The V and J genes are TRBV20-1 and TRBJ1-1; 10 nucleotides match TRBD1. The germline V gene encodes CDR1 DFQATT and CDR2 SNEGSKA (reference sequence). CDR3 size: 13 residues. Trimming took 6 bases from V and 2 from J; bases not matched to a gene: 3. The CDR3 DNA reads TGCAGTGCAGGGACAGGGGTAAACACTGAAGCTTTCTTT. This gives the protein CSAGTGVNTEAFF.

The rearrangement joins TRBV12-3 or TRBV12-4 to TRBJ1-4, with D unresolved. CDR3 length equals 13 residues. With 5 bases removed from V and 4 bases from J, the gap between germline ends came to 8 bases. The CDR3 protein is CASSRDVNEKLFF. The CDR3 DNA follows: TGTGCCAGCAGTCGTGACGTTAATGAAAAACTGTTTTTT.

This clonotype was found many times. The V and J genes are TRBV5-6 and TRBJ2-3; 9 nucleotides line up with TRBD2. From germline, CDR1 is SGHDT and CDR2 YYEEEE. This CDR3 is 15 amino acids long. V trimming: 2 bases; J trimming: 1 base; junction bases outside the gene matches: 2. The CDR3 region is CASSLVAGGTDTQYF. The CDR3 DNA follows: TGTGCCAGCAGCTTAGTAGCGGGGGGCACAGATACGCAGTATTTT.

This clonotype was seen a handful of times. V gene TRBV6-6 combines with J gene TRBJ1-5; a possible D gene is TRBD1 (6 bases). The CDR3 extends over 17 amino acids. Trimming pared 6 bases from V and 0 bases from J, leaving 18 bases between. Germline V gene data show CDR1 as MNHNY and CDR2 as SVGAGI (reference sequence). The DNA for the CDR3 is TGTGCCAGCAGCCCTCCGGACAGCTATGATAGCAATCAGCCCCAGCATTTT. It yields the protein CASSPPDSYDSNQPQHF.

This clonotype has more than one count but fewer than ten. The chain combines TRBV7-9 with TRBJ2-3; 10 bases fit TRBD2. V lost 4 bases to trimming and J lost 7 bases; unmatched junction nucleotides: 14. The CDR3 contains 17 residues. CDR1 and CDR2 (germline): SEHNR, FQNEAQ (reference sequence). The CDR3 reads CASSYRLLAGERNTQYF. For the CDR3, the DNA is TGTGCCAGCAGCTATAGGCTCCTAGCGGGGGAGCGAAATACGCAGTATTTT.

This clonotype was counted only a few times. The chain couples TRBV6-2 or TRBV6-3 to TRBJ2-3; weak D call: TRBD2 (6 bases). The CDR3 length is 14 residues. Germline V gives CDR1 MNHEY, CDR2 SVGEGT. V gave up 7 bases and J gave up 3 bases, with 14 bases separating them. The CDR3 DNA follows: TGTGCCAGCAAAGGCGGGACCCATACAGATACGCAGTATTTT. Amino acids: CASKGGTHTDTQYF.

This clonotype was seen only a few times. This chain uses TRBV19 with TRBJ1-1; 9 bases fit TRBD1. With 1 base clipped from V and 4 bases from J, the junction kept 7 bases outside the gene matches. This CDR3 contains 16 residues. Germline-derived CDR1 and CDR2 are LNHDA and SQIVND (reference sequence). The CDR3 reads CASSIGDRDLFTEAFF. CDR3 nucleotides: TGTGCCAGTAGTATAGGGGACAGGGATTTGTTCACTGAAGCTTTCTTT.

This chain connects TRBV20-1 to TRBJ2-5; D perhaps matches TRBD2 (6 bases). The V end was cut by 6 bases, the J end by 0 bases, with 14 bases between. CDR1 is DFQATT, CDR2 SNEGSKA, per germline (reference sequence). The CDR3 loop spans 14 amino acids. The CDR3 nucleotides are TGCAGTGCGCTGAGACTAGTAAACCAAGAGACCCAGTACTTC. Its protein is CSALRLVNQETQYF.

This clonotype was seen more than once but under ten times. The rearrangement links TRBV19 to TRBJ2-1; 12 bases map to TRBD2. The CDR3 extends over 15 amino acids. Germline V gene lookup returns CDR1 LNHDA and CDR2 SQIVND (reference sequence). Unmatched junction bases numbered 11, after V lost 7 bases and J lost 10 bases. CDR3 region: CASMGSSGGAGEQFF. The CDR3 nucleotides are TGTGCCAGTATGGGTTCTAGCGGGGGGGCCGGGGAGCAGTTCTTC.

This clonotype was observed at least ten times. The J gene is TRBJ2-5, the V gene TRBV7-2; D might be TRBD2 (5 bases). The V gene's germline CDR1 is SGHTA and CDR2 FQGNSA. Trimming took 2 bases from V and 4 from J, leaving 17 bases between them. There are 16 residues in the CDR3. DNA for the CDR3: TGTGCCAGCAGCTTAATTGGGGTAGCGATGAGAGAGACCCAGTACTTC. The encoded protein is CASSLIGVAMRETQYF.

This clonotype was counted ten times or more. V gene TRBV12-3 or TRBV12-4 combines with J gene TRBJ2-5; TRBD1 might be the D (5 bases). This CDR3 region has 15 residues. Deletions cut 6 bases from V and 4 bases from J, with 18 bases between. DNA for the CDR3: TGTGCCAGCAGCTCCCCTCGGACATTTCCAGAGACCCAGTACTTC. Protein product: CASSSPRTFPETQYF.

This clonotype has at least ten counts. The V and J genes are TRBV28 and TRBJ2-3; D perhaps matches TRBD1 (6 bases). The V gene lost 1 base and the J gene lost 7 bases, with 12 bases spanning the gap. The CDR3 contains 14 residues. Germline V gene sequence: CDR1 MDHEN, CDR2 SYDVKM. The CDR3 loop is CASSLSGVRNTQYF. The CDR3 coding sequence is TGTGCCAGCAGTTTATCAGGGGTGAGGAATACGCAGTATTTT. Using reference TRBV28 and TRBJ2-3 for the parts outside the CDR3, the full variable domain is DVKVTQSSRYLVKRTGEKVFLECVQDMDHENMFWYRQDPGLGLRLIYFSYDVKMKEKGDIPEGYSVSREKKERFSLILESASTNQTSMYLCASSLSGVRNTQYFGPGTRLTVL.

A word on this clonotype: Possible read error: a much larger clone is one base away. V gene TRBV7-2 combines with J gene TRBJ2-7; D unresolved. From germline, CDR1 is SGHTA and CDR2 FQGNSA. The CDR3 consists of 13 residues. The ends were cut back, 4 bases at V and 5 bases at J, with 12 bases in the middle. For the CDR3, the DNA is TGTGCCAGCAGCTGTCGGGTTCTCAACGAGCAGTACTTC. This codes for CASSCRVLNEQYF. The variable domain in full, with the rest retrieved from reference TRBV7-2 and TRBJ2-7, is GAGVSQSPSNKVTEKGKDVELRCDPISGHTALYWYRQSLGQGLEFLIYFQGNSAPDKSGLPSDRFSAERTGGSVSTLTIQRTQQEDSAVYLCASSCRVLNEQYFGPGTRLTVT.

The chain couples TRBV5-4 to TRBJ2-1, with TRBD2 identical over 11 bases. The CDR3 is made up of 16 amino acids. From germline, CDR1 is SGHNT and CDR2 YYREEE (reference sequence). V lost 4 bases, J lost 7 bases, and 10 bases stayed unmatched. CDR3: CASSQPRLAGGNEQFF. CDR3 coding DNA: TGTGCCAGCAGCCAACCAAGGCTAGCGGGGGGTAATGAGCAGTTCTTC.

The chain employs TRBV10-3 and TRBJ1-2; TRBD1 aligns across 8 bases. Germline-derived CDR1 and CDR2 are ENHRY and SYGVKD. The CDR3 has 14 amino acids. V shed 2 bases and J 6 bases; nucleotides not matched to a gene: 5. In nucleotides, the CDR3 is TGTGCCATCAGTGAGCCACAGACAGGGGATGGCTACACCTTC. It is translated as CAISEPQTGDGYTF.

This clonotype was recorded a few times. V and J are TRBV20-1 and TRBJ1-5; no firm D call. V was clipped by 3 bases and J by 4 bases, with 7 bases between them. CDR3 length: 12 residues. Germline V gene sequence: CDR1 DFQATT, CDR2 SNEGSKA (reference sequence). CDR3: CSASMGNQPQHF. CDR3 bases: TGCAGTGCTAGTATGGGGAATCAGCCCCAGCATTTT.

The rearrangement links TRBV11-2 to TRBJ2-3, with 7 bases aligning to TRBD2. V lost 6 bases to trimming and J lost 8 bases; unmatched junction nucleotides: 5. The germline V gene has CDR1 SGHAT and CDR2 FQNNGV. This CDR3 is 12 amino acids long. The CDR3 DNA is TGTGCCAGCAGGCTCACTAGCGCTACGCAGTATTTT. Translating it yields CASRLTSATQYF.

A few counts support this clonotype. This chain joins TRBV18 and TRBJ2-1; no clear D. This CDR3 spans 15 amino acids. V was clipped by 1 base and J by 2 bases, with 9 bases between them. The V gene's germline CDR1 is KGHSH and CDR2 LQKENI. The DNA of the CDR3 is TGTGCCAGCTCACCACAAAGCGCCGCCTACAATGAGCAGTTCTTC. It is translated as CASSPQSAAYNEQFF.

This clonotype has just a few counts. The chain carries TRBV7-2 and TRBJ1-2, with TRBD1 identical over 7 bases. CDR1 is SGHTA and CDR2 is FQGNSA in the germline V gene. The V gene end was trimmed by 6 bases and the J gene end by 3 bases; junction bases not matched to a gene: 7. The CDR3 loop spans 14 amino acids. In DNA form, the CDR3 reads TGTGCCAGCAGTCCCATGCAGGGGGACTATGGCTACACCTTC. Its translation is CASSPMQGDYGYTF.

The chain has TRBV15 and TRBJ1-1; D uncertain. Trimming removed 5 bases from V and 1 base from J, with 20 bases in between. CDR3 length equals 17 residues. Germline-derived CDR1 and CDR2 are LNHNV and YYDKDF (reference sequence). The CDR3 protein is CATSPRPAEWRNTEAFF. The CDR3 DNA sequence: TGTGCCACCAGCCCACGCCCCGCGGAGTGGAGGAACACTGAAGCTTTCTTT. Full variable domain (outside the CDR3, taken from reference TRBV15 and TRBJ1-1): DAMVIQNPRYQVTQFGKPVTLSCSQTLNHNVMYWYQQKSSQAPKLLFHYYDKDFNNEADTPDNFQSRRPNTSFCFLDIRSPGLGDTAMYLCATSPRPAEWRNTEAFFGQGTRLTVV.

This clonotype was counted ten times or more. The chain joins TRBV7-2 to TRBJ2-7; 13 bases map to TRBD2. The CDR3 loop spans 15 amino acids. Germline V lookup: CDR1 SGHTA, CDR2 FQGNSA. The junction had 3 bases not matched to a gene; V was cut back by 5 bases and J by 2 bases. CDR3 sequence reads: CASSPGLAGAYEQYF. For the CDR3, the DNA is TGTGCCAGCAGCCCCGGACTAGCGGGGGCCTACGAGCAGTACTTC.

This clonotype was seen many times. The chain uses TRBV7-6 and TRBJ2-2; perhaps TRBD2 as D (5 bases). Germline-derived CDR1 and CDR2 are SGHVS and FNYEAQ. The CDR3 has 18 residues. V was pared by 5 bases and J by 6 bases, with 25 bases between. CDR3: CASSILEGNRFTSGELFF. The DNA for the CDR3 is TGTGCCAGCAGCATACTAGAAGGGAACCGTTTTACGTCCGGGGAGCTGTTTTTT. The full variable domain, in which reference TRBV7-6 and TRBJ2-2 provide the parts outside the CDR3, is GAGVSQSPRYKVTKRGQDVALRCDPISGHVSLYWYRQALGQGPEFLTYFNYEAQQDKSGLPNDRFSAERPEGSISTLTIQRTEQRDSAMYRCASSILEGNRFTSGELFFGEGSRLTVL.

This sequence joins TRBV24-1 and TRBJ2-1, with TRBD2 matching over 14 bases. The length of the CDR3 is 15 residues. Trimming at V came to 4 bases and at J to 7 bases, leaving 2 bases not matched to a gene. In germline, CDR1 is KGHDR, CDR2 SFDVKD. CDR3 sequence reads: CATSEGLAGVNEQFF. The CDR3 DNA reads TGTGCCACCAGTGAGGGACTAGCGGGAGTGAATGAGCAGTTCTTC.

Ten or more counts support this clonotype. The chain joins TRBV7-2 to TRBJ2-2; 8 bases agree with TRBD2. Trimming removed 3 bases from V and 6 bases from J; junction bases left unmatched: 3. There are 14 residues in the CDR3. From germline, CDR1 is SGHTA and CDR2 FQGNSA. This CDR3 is CASSFSGVAGELFF. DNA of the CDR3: TGTGCCAGCAGCTTTAGCGGGGTGGCCGGGGAGCTGTTTTTT.

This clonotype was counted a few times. The DNA of the CDR3 is TGTGCCAGCAGTTCCCCTTTAGACGACATAAACACCATATATTTT. Protein product: CASSSPLDDINTIYF. This chain links TRBV12-3 or TRBV12-4 with TRBJ1-3; D gene unclear. The CDR3 consists of 15 residues. V shed 4 bases and J shed 6 bases, with 16 bases lying between them.

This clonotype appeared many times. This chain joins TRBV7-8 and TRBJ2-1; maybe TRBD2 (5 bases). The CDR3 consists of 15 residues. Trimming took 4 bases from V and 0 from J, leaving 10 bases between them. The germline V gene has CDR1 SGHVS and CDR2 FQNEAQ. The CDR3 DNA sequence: TGTGCCAGCAGCTCAGCAGGAGGCTCCTACAATGAGCAGTTCTTC. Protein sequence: CASSSAGGSYNEQFF.

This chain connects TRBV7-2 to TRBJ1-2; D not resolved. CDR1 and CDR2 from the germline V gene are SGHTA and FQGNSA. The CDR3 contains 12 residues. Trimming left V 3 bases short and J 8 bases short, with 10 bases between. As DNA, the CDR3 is TGTGCCAGCAGCTTTAGACCCTTCGGCTACACCTTC. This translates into CASSFRPFGYTF.

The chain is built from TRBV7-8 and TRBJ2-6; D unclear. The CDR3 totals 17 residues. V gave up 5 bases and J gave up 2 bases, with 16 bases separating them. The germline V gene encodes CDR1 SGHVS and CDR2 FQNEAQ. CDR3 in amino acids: CASSATTLGPGANVLTF. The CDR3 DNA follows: TGTGCCAGCAGCGCAACTACACTCGGACCTGGGGCCAACGTCCTGACTTTC.